The subject of this entry is one T cell receptor (beta chain). The antigen remains unidentified. The data stem from a study of a mutant IDH1 vaccine in newly diagnosed glioma. Measured with immunoSEQ multiplex PCR; TCRdb has only the in-frame clones, and not every one. The sample carries 40,000 or so clones, approximately 76% recorded once. Germline CDR1 and CDR2: KGHSH and LQKENI. The CDR3 spans 13 residues. V dropped 5 bases and J dropped 3 bases, with 11 bases sitting between them. As to time point: week 23, last vaccination. Doses of 300 ug of mutant IDH1 20-mer peptide were given with topical imiquimod.

This TCR came from a man in his fifties or sixties with glioma. The chain links TRBV18 to TRBJ2-7; possibly TRBD1 for D (5 bases). Sequences were derived from PBMCs, sampled from a glioma patient whose treatment included an IDH1 peptide vaccine. In DNA form, the CDR3 reads TGTGCCAGCTCATCGTCTCAGGGCTACGAGCAGTACTTC. Protein: CASSSSQGYEQYF.